The present T cell receptor (beta chain) was sequenced within a study of cytomegalovirus exposure and HLA in healthy donors. Study-wide results and caveats: As was reported, the classifier diagnosed cytomegalovirus status with high specificity and sensitivity. The number of N-insertions in an Asian-associated ancestry cluster was reportedly below the approximately 700-donor mean in a later analysis. A few chains tied to CMV proved CMV antigen-specific in vitro. By a later analysis, the bulk of CMV-associated TCR beta chains appeared HLA-restricted.

From germline, CDR1 is MDHEN and CDR2 SYDVKM. The CDR3 is 17 residues long. Unmatched junction bases numbered 8, after V lost 2 bases and J lost 3 bases. The sample holds one count of this clone. Its antigen remains unidentified. 13 Jbeta primers and 60 Vbeta primers were used for the PCR. Produced via immunoSEQ multiplex PCR; TCRdb's table is partial and in-frame only. The sample holds under 200,000 clones; about 85% are singletons and the top ten take under 1.5%. Sequencing was carried out using PBMCs. The rearrangement joins TRBV28 to TRBJ1-1; 11 positions agree with TRBD1. This TCR was sampled from a man aged 45-65 years in good health and CMV-seropositive. DNA of the CDR3: TGTGCCAGCAGTTTAACAATAGGACAGGGGGCTTACACTGAAGCTTTCTTT. Protein product: CASSLTIGQGAYTEAFF.